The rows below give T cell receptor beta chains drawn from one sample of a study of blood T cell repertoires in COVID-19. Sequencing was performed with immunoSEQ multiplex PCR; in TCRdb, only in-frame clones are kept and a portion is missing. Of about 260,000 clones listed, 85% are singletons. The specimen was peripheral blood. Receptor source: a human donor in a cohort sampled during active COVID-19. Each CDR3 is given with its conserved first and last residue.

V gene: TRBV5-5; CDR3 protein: CASSPWGHIEQYF
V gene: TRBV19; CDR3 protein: CASSPWTGIVETQYF
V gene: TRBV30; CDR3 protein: CAWSVTGPMAF
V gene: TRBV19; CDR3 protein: CASSIPPLSEQFF
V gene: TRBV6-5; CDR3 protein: CAGGQSGNQPQHF
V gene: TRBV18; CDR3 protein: CASSPQGGSNEQFF
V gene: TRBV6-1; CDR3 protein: CASSEPGVKTQYF
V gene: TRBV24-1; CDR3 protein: CATSHGPGSFF
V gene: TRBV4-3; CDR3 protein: CASSQDGGTGIGNTIYF
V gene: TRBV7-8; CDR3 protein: CASSLARLGPNNEQFF
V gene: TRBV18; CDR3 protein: CASSSDRMNTEAFF
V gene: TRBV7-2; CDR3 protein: CASSLSLLIPGNTQYF
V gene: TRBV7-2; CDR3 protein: CASSRTGALAGSLDEQYF
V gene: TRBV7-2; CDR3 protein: CASSLGGGGYNEQFF
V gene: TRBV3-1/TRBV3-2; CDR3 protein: CASSQIQGESEAFF
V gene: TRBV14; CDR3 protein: CASSPPVRTANTEAFF
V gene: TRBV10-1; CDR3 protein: CASSESPMASGSETQYF